Shown below are 6 T cell receptor beta chains from a single sample sequenced in a study of patients and donors after allogeneic stem cell transplantation. TCRdb passed the RT-PCR reads through MiXCR, listing each CDR3 protein once. The data hold some 960,000 distinct CDR3 sequences, with roughly 17% observed a single time. What was sequenced was blood, either unsorted or a sorted T cell fraction (not recorded which). Source of these receptors: a human donor who was either an allogeneic HSCT recipient or a stem cell or donor lymphocyte infusion donor (not recorded which). It is not recorded whose cells these are; they may come from a transplant donor.

This clonotype was recorded once. The CDR3 DNA reads TGTGCCAGCAGCTGGGGACTAGCGACACCATGGGATACGCAGTATTTT. Protein product: CASSWGLATPWDTQYF. The genes are TRBV5-5 and TRBJ2-3, with 10 bases lining up with TRBD2. CDR3 size: 16 residues. CDR1 and CDR2 from the germline V gene are SGHKS and YYEKEE (reference sequence). The junction had 10 bases not matched to a gene; V was cut back by 3 bases and J by 6 bases.

This clonotype appeared a few times. The CDR3 DNA is TGTGCCAGCAGCCAGGGACCCCAGAGCTCCTACGAGCAGTACTTC. It is translated as CASSQGPQSSYEQYF. The gene calls are TRBV27 and TRBJ2-7, with D perhaps TRBD1 or TRBD2 (5 bases each). The CDR3 runs to 15 residues. Trimming removed 6 bases at V and 0 bases at J, with 15 bases between. Germline V gives CDR1 MNHEY, CDR2 SMNVEV (reference sequence).

The gene calls are TRBV3-1 and TRBJ1-2, with 10 bases aligning to TRBD1. Germline CDR1 is LGHDT and CDR2 is YNNKEL (reference sequence). V dropped 4 bases and J dropped 5; count of bases not matched to a gene: 4. The CDR3 covers 14 residues. The CDR3 nucleotides read TGTGCCAGCAGCCCAGGACAGGGGGAATATGGCTACACCTTC. Its translation: CASSPGQGEYGYTF.

The sample holds a few counts of this clonotype. The rearrangement links TRBV12-3 or TRBV12-4 to TRBJ2-5; 10 bases line up with TRBD2. Trimming cost V 2 bases and J 4 bases; bases outside gene matches: 13. This CDR3 region has 18 residues. For the CDR3, the DNA is TGTGCCAGCAGTTTACTAACTAGCGGGAATTTAGGGGCAGAGACCCAGTACTTC. Translated, it gives CASSLLTSGNLGAETQYF.

The V call is TRBV2, the J call TRBJ2-2; 7 bases fit TRBD1. Germline V lookup: CDR1 SNHLY, CDR2 FYNNEI. The CDR3 length is 12 residues. Trimming took 10 bases from V and 6 from J; bases not matched to a gene: 5. The CDR3 region is CATRQGAGELFF. The CDR3 DNA reads TGTGCCACCAGACAGGGCGCCGGGGAGCTGTTTTTT.

The chain joins TRBV18 to TRBJ1-1; no definite D call. CDR3 length: 19 amino acids. V was clipped by 3 bases and J by 5 bases, with 28 bases between them. Germline V gene sequence: CDR1 KGHSH, CDR2 LQKENI. CDR3 region: CASSPPRKASRGRDTEAFF. In nucleotides, the CDR3 is TGTGCCAGCTCACCGCCCCGAAAGGCATCTAGAGGTCGTGATACTGAAGCTTTCTTT.